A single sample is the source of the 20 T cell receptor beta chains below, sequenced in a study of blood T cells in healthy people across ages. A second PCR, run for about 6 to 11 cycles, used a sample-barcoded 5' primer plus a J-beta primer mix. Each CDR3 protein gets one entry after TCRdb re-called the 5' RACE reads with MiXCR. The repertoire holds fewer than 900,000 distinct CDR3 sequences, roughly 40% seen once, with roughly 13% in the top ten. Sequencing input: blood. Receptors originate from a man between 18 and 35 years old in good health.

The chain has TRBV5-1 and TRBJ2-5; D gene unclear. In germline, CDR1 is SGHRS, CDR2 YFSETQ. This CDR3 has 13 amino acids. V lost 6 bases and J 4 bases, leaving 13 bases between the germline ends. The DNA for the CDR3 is TGCGCCAGCACCTCCCTGGATGGAGAGACCCAGTACTTC. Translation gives CASTSLDGETQYF.

In nucleotides, the CDR3 is TGCGCCAGCAGCCAAGGGGGATTGGGGTTCGATGAGCAGTTCTTC. Translating gives CASSQGGLGFDEQFF. The V gene is TRBV4-1, the J gene TRBJ2-1; the D is unclear. CDR1 and CDR2 (germline): MGHRA, YSYEKL. The V gene lost 1 base and the J gene lost 8 bases, with 15 bases spanning the gap. The CDR3 consists of 15 residues.

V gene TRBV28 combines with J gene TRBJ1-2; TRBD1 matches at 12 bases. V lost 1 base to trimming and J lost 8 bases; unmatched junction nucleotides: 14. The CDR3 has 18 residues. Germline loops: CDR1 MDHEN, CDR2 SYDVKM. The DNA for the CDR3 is TGTGCCAGCAGTTTATCCCTCCCTCGGGACAGGGGGCAGGGAGGCTACACCTTC. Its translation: CASSLSLPRDRGQGGYTF.

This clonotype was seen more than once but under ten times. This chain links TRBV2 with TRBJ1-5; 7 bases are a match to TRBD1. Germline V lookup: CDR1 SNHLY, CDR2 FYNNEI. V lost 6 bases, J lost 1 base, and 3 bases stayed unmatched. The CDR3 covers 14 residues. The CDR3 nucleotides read TGTGCCAGCAGATTGGACAGGAGCAATCAGCCCCAGCATTTT. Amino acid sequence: CASRLDRSNQPQHF. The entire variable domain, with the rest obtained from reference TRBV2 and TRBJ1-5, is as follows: EPEVTQTPSHQVTQMGQEVILRCVPISNHLYFYWYRQILGQKVEFLVSFYNNEISEKSEIFDDQFSVERPDGSNFTLKIRSTKLEDSAMYFCASRLDRSNQPQHFGDGTRLSIL.

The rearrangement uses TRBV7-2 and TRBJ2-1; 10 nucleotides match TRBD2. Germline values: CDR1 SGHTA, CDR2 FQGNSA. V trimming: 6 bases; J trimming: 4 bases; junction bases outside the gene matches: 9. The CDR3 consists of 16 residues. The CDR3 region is CASRAEIAGGYNEQFF. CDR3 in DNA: TGTGCCAGCAGGGCGGAAATAGCGGGGGGATACAATGAGCAGTTCTTC. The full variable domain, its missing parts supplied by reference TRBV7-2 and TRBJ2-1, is GAGVSQSPSNKVTEKGKDVELRCDPISGHTALYWYRQSLGQGLEFLIYFQGNSAPDKSGLPSDRFSAERTGGSVSTLTIQRTQQEDSAVYLCASRAEIAGGYNEQFFGPGTRLTVL.

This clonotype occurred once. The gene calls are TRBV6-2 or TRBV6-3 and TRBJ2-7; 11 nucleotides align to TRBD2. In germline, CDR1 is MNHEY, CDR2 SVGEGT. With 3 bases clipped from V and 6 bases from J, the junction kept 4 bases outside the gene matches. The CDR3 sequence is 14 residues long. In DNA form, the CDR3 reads TGTGCCAGCAGTTATTATAGCGGGAGGGGCGAGCAGTACTTC. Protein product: CASSYYSGRGEQYF.

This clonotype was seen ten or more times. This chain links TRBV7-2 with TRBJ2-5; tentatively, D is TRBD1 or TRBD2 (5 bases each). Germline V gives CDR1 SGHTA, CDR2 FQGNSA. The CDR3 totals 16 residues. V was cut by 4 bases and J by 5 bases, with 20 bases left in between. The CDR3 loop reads CASSSEGTIARETQYF. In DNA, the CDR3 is TGTGCCAGCAGCTCAGAGGGGACCATTGCGAGGGAGACCCAGTACTTC.

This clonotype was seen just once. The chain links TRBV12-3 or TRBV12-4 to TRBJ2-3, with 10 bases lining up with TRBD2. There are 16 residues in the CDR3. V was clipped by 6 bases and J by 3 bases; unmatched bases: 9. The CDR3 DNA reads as TGTGCCAGCAGCAACCTAGCGGGAGTTTGGACAGATACGCAGTATTTT. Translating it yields CASSNLAGVWTDTQYF.

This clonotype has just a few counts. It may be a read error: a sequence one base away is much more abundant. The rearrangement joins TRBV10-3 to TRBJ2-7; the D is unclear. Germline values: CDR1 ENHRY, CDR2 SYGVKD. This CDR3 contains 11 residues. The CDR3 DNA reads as TGTGCCACCAGTGAGTCGACCGAGCAGTACTTC. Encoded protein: CATSESTEQYF.

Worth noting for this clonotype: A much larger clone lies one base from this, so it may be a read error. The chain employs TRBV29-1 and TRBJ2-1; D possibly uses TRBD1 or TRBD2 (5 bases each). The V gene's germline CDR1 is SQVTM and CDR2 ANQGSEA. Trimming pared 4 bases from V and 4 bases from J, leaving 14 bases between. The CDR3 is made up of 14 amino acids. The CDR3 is CSVGVGTPYNEQFF. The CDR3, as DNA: TGCAGCGTTGGGGTTGGGACGCCGTACAATGAGCAGTTCTTC.

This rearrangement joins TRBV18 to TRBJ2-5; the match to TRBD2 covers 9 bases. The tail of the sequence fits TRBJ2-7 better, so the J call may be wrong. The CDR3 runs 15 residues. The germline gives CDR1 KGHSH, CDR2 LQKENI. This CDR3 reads CASSPLAGANYEQYF. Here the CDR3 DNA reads TGTGCCAGCTCACCACTAGCGGGGGCGAACTACGAGCAGTACTTC.

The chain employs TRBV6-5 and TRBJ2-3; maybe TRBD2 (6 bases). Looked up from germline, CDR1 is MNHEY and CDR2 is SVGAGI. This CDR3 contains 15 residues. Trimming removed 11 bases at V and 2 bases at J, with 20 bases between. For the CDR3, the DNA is TGTGCCGGCTCGACCGGGGGTTGGCTCACAGATACGCAGTATTTT. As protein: CAGSTGGWLTDTQYF.

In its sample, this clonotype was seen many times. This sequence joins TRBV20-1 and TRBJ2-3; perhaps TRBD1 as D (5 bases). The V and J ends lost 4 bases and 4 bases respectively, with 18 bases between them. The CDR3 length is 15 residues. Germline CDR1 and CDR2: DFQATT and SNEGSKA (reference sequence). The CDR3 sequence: CSATERRGFPDTQYF. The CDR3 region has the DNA TGCAGTGCTACCGAAAGAAGGGGATTTCCAGATACGCAGTATTTT.

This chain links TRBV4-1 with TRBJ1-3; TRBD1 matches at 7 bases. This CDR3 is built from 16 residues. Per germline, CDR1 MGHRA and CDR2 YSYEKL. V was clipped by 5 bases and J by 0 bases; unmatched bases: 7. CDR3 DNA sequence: TGCGCCAGCAGCACCCGACAGGGATCCTCTGGAAACACCATATATTTT. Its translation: CASSTRQGSSGNTIYF.

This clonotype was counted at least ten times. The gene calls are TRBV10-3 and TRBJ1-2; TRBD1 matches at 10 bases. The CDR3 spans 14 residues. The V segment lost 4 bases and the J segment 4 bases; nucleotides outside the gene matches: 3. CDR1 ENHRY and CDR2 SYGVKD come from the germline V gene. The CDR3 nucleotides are TGTGCCATCAGTGCGTGGGACAGGGGCTATGGCTACACCTTC. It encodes CAISAWDRGYGYTF.

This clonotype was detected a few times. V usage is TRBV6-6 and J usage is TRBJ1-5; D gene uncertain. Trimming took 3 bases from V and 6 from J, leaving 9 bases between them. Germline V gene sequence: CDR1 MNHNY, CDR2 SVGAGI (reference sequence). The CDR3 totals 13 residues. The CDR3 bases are TGTGCCAGCAGTTATCAATGGGGTCAGCCCCAGCATTTT. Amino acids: CASSYQWGQPQHF.

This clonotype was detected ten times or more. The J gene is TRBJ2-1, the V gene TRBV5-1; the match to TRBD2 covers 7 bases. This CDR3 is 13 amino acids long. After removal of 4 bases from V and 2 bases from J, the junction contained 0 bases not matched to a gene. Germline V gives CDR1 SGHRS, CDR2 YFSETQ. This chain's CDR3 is CASSTSAYNEQFF. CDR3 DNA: TGCGCCAGCAGCACTAGCGCCTACAATGAGCAGTTCTTC.

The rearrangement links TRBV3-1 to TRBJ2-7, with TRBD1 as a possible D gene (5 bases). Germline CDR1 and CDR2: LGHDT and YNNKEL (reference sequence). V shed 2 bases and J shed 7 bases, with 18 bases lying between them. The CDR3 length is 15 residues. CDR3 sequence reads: CASSQRQGWQNEQYF. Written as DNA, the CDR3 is TGTGCCAGCAGCCAACGGCAGGGCTGGCAAAATGAGCAGTACTTC.

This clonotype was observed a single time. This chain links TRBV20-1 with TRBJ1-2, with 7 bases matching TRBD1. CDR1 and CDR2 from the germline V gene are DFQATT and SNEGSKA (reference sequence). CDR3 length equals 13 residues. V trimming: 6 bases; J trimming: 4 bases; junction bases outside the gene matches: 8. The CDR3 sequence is CSAAPGGPYGYTF. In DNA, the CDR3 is TGCAGTGCCGCTCCAGGGGGGCCCTATGGCTACACCTTC.

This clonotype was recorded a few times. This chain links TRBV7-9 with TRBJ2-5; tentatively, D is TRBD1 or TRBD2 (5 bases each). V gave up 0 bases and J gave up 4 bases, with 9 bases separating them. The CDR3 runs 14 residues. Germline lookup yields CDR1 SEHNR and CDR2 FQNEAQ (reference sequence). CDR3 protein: CASSLAGVSETQYF. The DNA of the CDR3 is TGTGCCAGCAGCTTAGCGGGGGTTTCAGAGACCCAGTACTTC.